This is a list of T cell receptor beta chains from one sample in a study of T cell repertoires in cytomegalovirus infection. Each CDR3 protein is one row after TCRdb ran MiXCR on the reads. Of 250,000 or so distinct CDR3 sequences in the sample, around 8.7% were seen once. Sequenced sample: PBMCs. These receptors were collected from a human donor in good health (CMV status not recorded). Some clones in this sample may be carry-over from other donors' samples. Each CDR3 is given with its conserved first and last residue. D genes are given only for firm matches. The size of a clone is reported for some rows only, either as once, few or many, or as a class for expanded clones.

-	many	TRBJ1-5	TRBV30	CAWSVGTFINQPQHF	TGTGCCTGGAGTGTTGGGACATTCATCAATCAGCCCCAGCATTTT
TRBD2	many	TRBJ2-1	TRBV12-3/TRBV12-4	CASSLIGLALDSSYNEQFF	TGTGCCAGCAGTTTAATCGGACTAGCGCTCGATAGCTCCTACAATGAGCAGTTCTTC
TRBD2	many	TRBJ2-3	TRBV7-2	CASSLAGGNPSTDTQYF	TGTGCCAGCAGCTTAGCGGGAGGGAATCCAAGCACAGATACGCAGTATTTT
TRBD1	many	TRBJ2-3	TRBV4-3	CASSQDLPGGSTDTQYF	TGCGCCAGCAGCCAAGATCTTCCAGGGGGTAGCACAGATACGCAGTATTTT
TRBD1	many	TRBJ1-6	TRBV5-5	CASSLDPGGKNSPLHF	TGTGCCAGCAGCTTGGATCCAGGGGGCAAAAACTCACCCCTCCACTTT
TRBD1	few	TRBJ1-5	TRBV7-2	CASSLMGQPSNQPQHF	TGTGCCAGCAGCCTTATGGGACAGCCAAGCAATCAGCCCCAGCATTTT
TRBD1	many	TRBJ1-5	TRBV7-2	CASRAGGASNQPQHF	TGTGCCAGCCGGGCAGGGGGCGCGAGCAATCAGCCCCAGCATTTT
TRBD1	many	TRBJ1-2	TRBV7-2	CASSLDRGRGYGYTF	TGTGCCAGCAGCTTAGACAGGGGGCGAGGCTATGGCTACACCTTC
TRBD1	many	TRBJ2-3	TRBV7-2	CASSKDRGDTQYF	TGTGCCAGCAGCAAGGACAGGGGAGATACGCAGTATTTT
TRBD1	-	TRBJ2-1	TRBV6-2/TRBV6-3	CASSLSGTGAVNEQFF	TGTGCCAGCAGCCTATCCGGGACAGGGGCGGTCAATGAGCAGTTCTTC
-	many	TRBJ1-6	TRBV19	CASSPLLGSSYNSPLHF	TGTGCCAGTAGTCCGCTCCTAGGGAGCTCCTATAATTCACCCCTCCACTTT
-	many	TRBJ1-6	TRBV7-2	CASTLRDRGDNSPLHF	TGTGCCAGCACCTTACGAGATAGAGGGGATAATTCACCCCTCCACTTT
-	few	TRBJ2-5	TRBV11-2	CASRTWGREAHGTQYF	TGTGCCAGCAGAACGTGGGGCAGGGAAGCTCATGGGACCCAGTACTTC
TRBD1	many	TRBJ2-1	TRBV19	CASSIPGQGSREQFF	TGTGCCAGTAGTATTCCGGGACAGGGGTCCCGTGAGCAGTTCTTC
-	many	TRBJ2-1	TRBV7-2	CASSPQALDGGFNEQFF	TGTGCCAGCAGCCCACAAGCACTGGACGGAGGATTCAATGAGCAGTTCTTC
-	few	TRBJ1-5	TRBV28	CASTRTSNQPQHF	TGTGCCAGCACAAGGACTAGCAATCAGCCCCAGCATTTT
-	many	TRBJ2-5	TRBV11-3	CASSLERQQETQYF	TGTGCCAGCAGCTTAGAGCGGCAACAAGAGACCCAGTACTTC
-	-	TRBJ2-7	TRBV20-1	CSANAGTKGIYEQYF	TGCAGTGCTAACGCCGGGACCAAGGGGATCTACGAGCAGTACTTC
TRBD1	-	TRBJ1-4	TRBV7-2	CASSLQGASGEKLFF	TGTGCCAGCAGCTTACAGGGGGCGAGTGGTGAAAAACTGTTTTTT